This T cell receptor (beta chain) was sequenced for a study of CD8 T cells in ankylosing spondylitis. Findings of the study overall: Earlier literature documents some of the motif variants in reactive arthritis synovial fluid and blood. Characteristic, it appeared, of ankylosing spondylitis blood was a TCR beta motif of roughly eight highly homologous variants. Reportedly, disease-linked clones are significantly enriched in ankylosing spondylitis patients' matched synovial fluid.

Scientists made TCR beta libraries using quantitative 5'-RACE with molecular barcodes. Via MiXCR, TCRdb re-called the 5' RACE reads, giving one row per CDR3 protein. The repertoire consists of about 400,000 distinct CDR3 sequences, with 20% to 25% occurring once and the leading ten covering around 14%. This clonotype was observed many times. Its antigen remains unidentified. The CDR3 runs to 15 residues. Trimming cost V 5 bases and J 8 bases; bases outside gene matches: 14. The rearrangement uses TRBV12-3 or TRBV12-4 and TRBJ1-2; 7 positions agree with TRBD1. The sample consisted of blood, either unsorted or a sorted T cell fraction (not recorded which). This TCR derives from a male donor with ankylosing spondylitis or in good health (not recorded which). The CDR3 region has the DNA TGTGCCAGCAGTGTCGGGACAGTGTGGTTCGAGGGCTACACCTTC. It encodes CASSVGTVWFEGYTF.